This passage covers 27 T cell receptor beta chains from one sample sequenced in a study of tumor-infiltrating lymphocytes in primary liver carcinoma. The study extracted blood RNA from unsorted whole blood and also extracted germline DNA. Starting material of around 490 ng total RNA yielded TCR beta cDNA via a constant-region primer. Construction of TCR beta libraries relied on three successive nested multiplex PCR rounds employing slightly modified ARM-PCR. A C-beta reverse primer was combined with TRBV1-TRBV30 forward primers in the first two PCR rounds, and each round had 9 to 10 cycles. TCRdb itself ran the multiplex PCR reads through MiXCR, one entry per CDR3 protein. Found here are about 320,000 distinct CDR3 sequences, less than 75% of them singletons; the top ten hold about 8.4%. Specimen: peripheral blood. Every receptor here comes from a man in his forties with primary liver carcinoma and hepatitis B virus infection.

Worth noting for this clonotype: A read error may explain this, as a much larger clone is one base away. The rearrangement uses TRBV10-3 and TRBJ2-7, with TRBD2 matching 8 bases. The V gene's germline CDR1 is ENHRY and CDR2 SYGVKD. The CDR3 length is 15 residues. The CDR3 DNA follows: TGTGCCTTCAGTGAGTCGGGGGGGAGAGGGAACGAGCAGTACTTC. Amino acids: CAFSESGGRGNEQYF.

This clonotype is a singleton in its sample. The chain joins TRBV6-2 or TRBV6-3 to TRBJ1-5; weak D call: TRBD2 (6 bases). Near its end, the DNA agrees better with TRBJ2-3, so the J call may be wrong. The CDR3 has 15 amino acids. CDR1 MNHEY and CDR2 SVGEGT come from the germline V gene. CDR3 sequence reads: CASTNGGGDHQPQYF. CDR3 bases: TGTGCCAGCACCAACGGGGGAGGTGACCATCAGCCCCAGTATTTT.

This clonotype appeared once. With a much larger clone just one base away, this may be a read error. V and J are TRBV28 and TRBJ2-7; 7 bases line up with TRBD1. V lost 7 bases and J lost 3; bases outside the gene matches: 6. This CDR3 comprises 13 residues. Germline CDR1 is MDHEN and CDR2 is SYDVKM. In nucleotides, the CDR3 is TGTGCCAGCAATCCCGGACAGGACTACGAGCAGTACTTC. Its protein product is CASNPGQDYEQYF. The variable domain in full, with the rest retrieved from reference TRBV28 and TRBJ2-7, is DVKVTQSSRYLVKRTGEKVFLECVQDMDHENMFWYRQDPGLGLRLIYFSYDVKMKEKGDIPEGYSVSREKKERFSLILESASTNQTSMYLCASNPGQDYEQYFGPGTRLTVT.

This clonotype was counted only a few times. The chain couples TRBV6-5 to TRBJ2-7, with D possibly matching TRBD1 (6 bases). Germline V lookup: CDR1 MNHEY, CDR2 SVGAGI. The V end lost 8 bases, the J end lost 0 bases, and 8 bases lay between the germline ends. This CDR3 spans 12 amino acids. CDR3 coding DNA: TGTGCCAGCCAGGGGAGCTCCTACGAGCAGTACTTC. Amino acid sequence: CASQGSSYEQYF.

As to this clonotype: An end of the junction differs from the germline gene, which may be a read error. This rearrangement joins TRBV29-1 to TRBJ2-1, with 7 bases identical to TRBD2. From germline, CDR1 is SQVTM and CDR2 ANQGSEA. This CDR3 comprises 13 residues. CDR3 protein: CSVVPGRANEQFF. The CDR3 DNA is TGTAGCGTTGTCCCGGGGAGGGCCAATGAGCAGTTCTTC.

A note on this clonotype: A read error may be the cause here, since a much bigger clone is one base away. J is TRBJ2-1 and V is TRBV4-1; 9 bases map to TRBD2. CDR1 and CDR2 (germline): MGHRA, YSYEKL. The CDR3 consists of 15 residues. This CDR3 is CASGPLAGSYNGQFF. CDR3 sequence (DNA): TGCGCCAGCGGCCCCCTAGCGGGAAGTTACAATGGGCAGTTCTTC.

Points on this clonotype: It may be a read error: a sequence one base away is much more abundant. The rearrangement links TRBV6-2 or TRBV6-3 to TRBJ2-1, with a weak D call TRBD2 (5 bases). The CDR3 extends over 14 amino acids. CDR1 and CDR2 from the germline V gene are MNHEY and SVGEGT. For the CDR3, the DNA is TGTCCCAGCAAAACGGCATACCAGAGGGATGAGCAGTTCTTC. It specifies CPSKTAYQRDEQFF.

This clonotype has a handful of counts. The chain employs TRBV5-6 and TRBJ1-1; perhaps TRBD1 as D (6 bases). The germline CDR1 and CDR2 sequences are SGHDT and YYEEEE. The CDR3 runs to 15 residues. Trimming took 2 bases from V and 2 from J, leaving 13 bases between them. CDR3 bases: TGTGCCAGCAGCTTAGCATACAGGGATAACACTGAAGCTTTCTTT. This sequence encodes CASSLAYRDNTEAFF.

The chain is built from TRBV14 and TRBJ1-2, with D tentatively TRBD1 (6 bases). This CDR3 has 12 residues. Germline V gene data show CDR1 as SGHDN and CDR2 as FVKESK. Deletions cut 4 bases from V and 6 bases from J, with 9 bases between. CDR3 sequence: CASSPNRDGYTF. CDR3 nucleotide sequence: TGTGCCAGCAGCCCGAACAGGGATGGCTACACCTTC. Complete variable domain (other parts from reference TRBV14 and TRBJ1-2): EAGVTQFPSHSVIEKGQTVTLRCDPISGHDNLYWYRRVMGKEIKFLLHFVKESKQDESGMPNNRFLAERTGGTYSTLKVQPAELEDSGVYFCASSPNRDGYTFGSGTRLTVV.

On this clonotype itself: It may be a read error: a sequence one base away is much more abundant. Here the CDR3 omits its conserved ending phenylalanine or tryptophan, so a read error is the likely source. The V and J genes are TRBV29-1 and TRBJ2-1; TRBD1 aligns across 8 bases. This CDR3 is built from 14 residues. V trimming: 3 bases; J trimming: 3 bases; junction bases outside the gene matches: 4. CDR1 is SQVTM, CDR2 ANQGSEA, per germline. The CDR3 here is CSVDATGVYNEQFL. CDR3 nucleotide sequence: TGCAGCGTTGACGCGACAGGGGTCTACAATGAGCAGTTCCTC.

The V gene is TRBV7-3, the J gene TRBJ2-3, with unresolved D. V dropped 5 bases and J dropped 3 bases, with 12 bases sitting between them. This CDR3 has 14 residues. The V gene's germline CDR1 is SGHTA and CDR2 FQGTGA. The CDR3 sequence is CASSPTLVTDTQYF. The CDR3 DNA follows: TGTGCCAGCAGCCCCACTTTAGTGACAGATACGCAGTATTTT.

As to this clonotype: A read error may account for a junction end that differs from germline. The chain employs TRBV6-1 and TRBJ2-3, with D possibly being TRBD1 (5 bases). The CDR3 loop spans 11 amino acids. Germline values: CDR1 MNHNS, CDR2 SASEGT. CDR3 loop: CASRVTGTQYF. The CDR3 nucleotides read TGTGCAAGCAGGGTCACGGGTACGCAGTATTTT.

The chain couples TRBV6-2 or TRBV6-3 to TRBJ2-1; possibly TRBD1 for D (6 bases). V was trimmed by 7 bases and J by 4 bases, leaving 20 bases between them. This CDR3 has 16 residues. Per the germline V gene, CDR1 is MNHEY and CDR2 is SVGEGT. Here the CDR3 reads CASTKWGLMRYNEQFF. The CDR3 DNA is TGTGCCAGCACCAAATGGGGGCTTATGAGGTACAATGAGCAGTTCTTC.

This clonotype was seen more than once but under ten times. The conserved phenylalanine or tryptophan is not found at the CDR3 terminus, so this likely reflects a read error. The chain has TRBV4-3 and TRBJ2-4, with 12 bases identical to TRBD2. Unmatched junction bases numbered 5, after V lost 4 bases and J lost 7 bases. The CDR3 extends over 15 amino acids. From germline, CDR1 is LGHNA and CDR2 YSLEER. The CDR3 loop is CASSLETSGSNIQYL. The CDR3 DNA follows: TGCGCCAGCAGCCTGGAGACTAGCGGGAGTAACATTCAGTACTTA.

This clonotype was seen just once. The rearrangement uses TRBV5-1 and TRBJ2-3; D possibly uses TRBD1 or TRBD2 (5 bases each). Between the trimmed V and J ends, which lost 3 bases and 12 bases, there was a span of 23 bases. In germline, CDR1 is SGHRS, CDR2 YFSETQ. This CDR3 has 15 amino acids. CDR3 sequence (DNA): TGCGCCAGCAGCTATGCCGGGACCGGGAAGTTGGCCCAGTATTTT. Protein sequence: CASSYAGTGKLAQYF.

With regard to this clonotype: A much bigger clone sits one base away, suggesting this may be a read error. This rearrangement joins TRBV13 to TRBJ2-1; D might be TRBD1 or TRBD2, each matching 5 bases. The CDR3 covers 14 residues. The germline CDR1 and CDR2 sequences are PRHDT and FYEKMQ (reference sequence). CDR3 in DNA: TGTGCCAGCAGCCTCACCGGGACCTACAGTGAGCAGTTCTTC. Protein: CASSLTGTYSEQFF.

This clonotype was picked up a small number of times. This sequence joins TRBV28 and TRBJ1-5; TRBD1 agrees at 9 bases. Trimming took 7 bases from V and 5 from J; bases not matched to a gene: 6. This CDR3 region has 14 residues. Germline V CDR1 and CDR2: MDHEN, SYDVKM. CDR3 coding DNA: TGTGCCAGCACTAGGGGACAGGGACATCAGCCCCAGCATTTT. Amino acids: CASTRGQGHQPQHF.

V gene TRBV7-8 combines with J gene TRBJ2-7, with D perhaps matching TRBD1 (6 bases). Germline loops: CDR1 SGHVS, CDR2 FQNEAQ. V gave up 3 bases and J gave up 8 bases, with 20 bases separating them. This CDR3 has 15 residues. The CDR3 nucleotides read TGTGCCAGCAGCTTGGGACACGGAGAAGTGTACAAGCAGTACTTC. Protein product: CASSLGHGEVYKQYF.

Concerning this clonotype itself: One base away lies a much larger clone, so this may be a sequencing read error. V gene TRBV28 combines with J gene TRBJ1-2; D gene uncertain. This CDR3 comprises 14 residues. Trimming shortened V by 6 bases and J by 8 bases, and 19 bases separated the two germline ends. Germline CDR1 reads MDHEN; CDR2 reads SYDVKM. In DNA form, the CDR3 reads TGTGCCAGCAGACTAACCAGGTCAACGCAGGGCTACACCTTC. This encodes CASRLTRSTQGYTF.

This clonotype was recorded many times. This rearrangement joins TRBV29-1 to TRBJ2-5; 7 positions match TRBD2. CDR3 length: 14 amino acids. The trim removed 7 bases at V and 1 base at J, leaving 9 bases unmatched. Per germline, CDR1 SQVTM and CDR2 ANQGSEA. CDR3 protein: CSGSGGYGQETQYF. The CDR3 DNA reads as TGCAGCGGATCCGGGGGGTATGGCCAAGAGACCCAGTACTTC.

The chain recombines TRBV29-1 with TRBJ1-4; tentative D call: TRBD1 (5 bases). Trimming shortened V by 8 bases and J by 6 bases, and 19 bases separated the two germline ends. CDR1 is SQVTM, CDR2 ANQGSEA, per germline. The CDR3 has 14 amino acids. This CDR3 reads CSIEGSRDDEKLFF. In DNA, the CDR3 is TGCAGCATCGAAGGTTCCAGGGATGATGAAAAACTGTTTTTT. The full variable domain, rest sourced from reference TRBV29-1 and TRBJ1-4, is SAVISQKPSRDICQRGTSLTIQCQVDSQVTMMFWYRQQPGQSLTLIATANQGSEATYESGFVIDKFPISRPNLTFSTLTVSNMSPEDSSIYLCSIEGSRDDEKLFFGSGTQLSVL.

As concerns this clonotype: At one end the junction does not follow the germline gene, possibly because of a read error. The V call is TRBV6-5, the J call TRBJ2-1; TRBD2 matches 9 bases. The CDR3 runs 11 residues. In germline, CDR1 is MNHEY, CDR2 SVGAGI. This CDR3 is CTSSLSGGQFF. In DNA form, the CDR3 reads TGTACCAGCAGCCTTAGCGGGGGGCAGTTCTTC.

This clonotype was counted only a few times. The chain is built from TRBV29-1 and TRBJ2-7; 10 bases align to TRBD2. V lost 6 bases and J lost 4; bases outside the gene matches: 9. Germline V gives CDR1 SQVTM, CDR2 ANQGSEA. This CDR3 contains 14 residues. CDR3 sequence reads: CSVQEGSGRYEQYF. The CDR3 nucleotides are TGCAGCGTGCAAGAGGGTAGCGGGAGGTACGAGCAGTACTTC.

A remark on this clonotype: A single base separates this from a much larger clone, so it may be a read error. The V and J genes are TRBV6-1 and TRBJ2-3; D is unclear. Trimming took off 7 bases at V and 2 bases at J, with 19 bases between the two ends. The germline CDR1 and CDR2 sequences are MNHNS and SASEGT. The CDR3 is 16 amino acids. CDR3 loop: CASISSVSASTDTQYF. For the CDR3, the DNA is TGTGCCAGCATTAGTAGTGTATCGGCGTCCACAGATACGCAGTATTTT.

Regarding this clonotype: This may arise from a read error, as a much more abundant clone is one base away. The conserved phenylalanine or tryptophan normally closing the CDR3 is absent here, so this likely arose from a read error. V usage is TRBV7-9 and J usage is TRBJ2-1; possible D gene TRBD2, 5 bases. This CDR3 region has 12 residues. The V gene's germline CDR1 is SEHNR and CDR2 FQNEAQ (reference sequence). Trimming stripped 8 bases from V and 8 bases from J, with 13 bases between. CDR3 protein: CASYVAGYEQFI. CDR3 nucleotides: TGTGCCAGCTATGTCGCGGGCTATGAGCAGTTCATC.

In the case of this clonotype: The junction and the germline gene differ at one end; a read error may be behind it. DNA of the CDR3: TGTGCCAGCAGCTATCGGGGCAGCTCCTACAATAAGCAGTTCTTC. It translates to CASSYRGSSYNKQFF. V usage is TRBV5-6 and J usage is TRBJ2-1, with D perhaps matching TRBD1 or TRBD2 (5 bases each). From germline, CDR1 is SGHDT and CDR2 YYEEEE. The CDR3 has 15 residues. Variable domain in full (rest from reference TRBV5-6 and TRBJ2-1): DAGVTQSPTHLIKTRGQQVTLRCSPKSGHDTVSWYQQALGQGPQFIFQYYEEEERQRGNFPDRFSGHQFPNYSSELNVNALLLGDSALYLCASSYRGSSYNKQFFGPGTRLTVL.

About this clonotype: A much larger clone is a single base away; this may be a read error. This chain links TRBV10-1 with TRBJ2-7; 8 bases map to TRBD1. Germline values: CDR1 WNHNN, CDR2 SYGVQD (reference sequence). This CDR3 is built from 13 residues. The CDR3 DNA sequence: TGCGCCAGCAGTGGGGACAGGATCTACGGGCAGTACTTC. Translated, it gives CASSGDRIYGQYF.